This T cell receptor (beta chain) emerged from a study of blood T cell repertoires in COVID-19. Study context: Material from acute and convalescent COVID-19 was sourced from the United States, Italy and Spain. Sources were T cells, B-cell-depleted T cells, or PBMCs; the material itself was cDNA or gDNA.

Authors' analysis steps: Amplification of reference gene primers was used by the study to estimate nucleated cell counts. Sequencing was performed with immunoSEQ multiplex PCR; in TCRdb, only in-frame clones are kept and a portion is missing. Clone size and V and J calls were adopted from that table, with D and trimming inferred from the DNA. This sample yields some 140,000 clones, of which approximately 83% are seen a single time; around 2.7% belongs to the top ten. V lost 1 base and J lost 1; bases outside the gene matches: 10. CDR1 is SGHAT, CDR2 FQNNGV, per germline. The CDR3 runs 18 residues. The origin of this receptor is a woman at least 80 years old with acute or convalescent COVID-19. This chain joins TRBV11-2 and TRBJ1-3; TRBD1 aligns across 7 bases. The specimen was peripheral blood. The CDR3 spells CASSLGTGQPASGNTIYF. DNA for the CDR3: TGTGCCAGCAGCTTAGGTACGGGACAGCCAGCATCTGGAAACACCATATATTTT.